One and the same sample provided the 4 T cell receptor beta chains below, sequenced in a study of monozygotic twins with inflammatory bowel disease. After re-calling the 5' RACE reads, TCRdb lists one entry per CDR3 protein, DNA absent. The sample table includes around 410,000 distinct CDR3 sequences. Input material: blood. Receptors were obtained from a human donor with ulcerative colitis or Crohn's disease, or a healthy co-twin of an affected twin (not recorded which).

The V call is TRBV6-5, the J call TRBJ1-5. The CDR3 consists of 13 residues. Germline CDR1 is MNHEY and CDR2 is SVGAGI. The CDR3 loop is CASRIDKNQPQHF.

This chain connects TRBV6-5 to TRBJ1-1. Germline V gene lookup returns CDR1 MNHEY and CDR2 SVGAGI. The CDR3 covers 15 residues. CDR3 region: CASSYSILKNTEAFF.

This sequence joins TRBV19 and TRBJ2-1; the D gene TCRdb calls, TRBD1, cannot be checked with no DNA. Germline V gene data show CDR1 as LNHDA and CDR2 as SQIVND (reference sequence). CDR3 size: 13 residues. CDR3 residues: CASSQTTRDEQFF.

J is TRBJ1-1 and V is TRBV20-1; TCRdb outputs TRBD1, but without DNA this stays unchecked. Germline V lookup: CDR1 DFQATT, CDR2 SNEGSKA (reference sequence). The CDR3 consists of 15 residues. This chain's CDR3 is CSARDRTGGNTEAFF.